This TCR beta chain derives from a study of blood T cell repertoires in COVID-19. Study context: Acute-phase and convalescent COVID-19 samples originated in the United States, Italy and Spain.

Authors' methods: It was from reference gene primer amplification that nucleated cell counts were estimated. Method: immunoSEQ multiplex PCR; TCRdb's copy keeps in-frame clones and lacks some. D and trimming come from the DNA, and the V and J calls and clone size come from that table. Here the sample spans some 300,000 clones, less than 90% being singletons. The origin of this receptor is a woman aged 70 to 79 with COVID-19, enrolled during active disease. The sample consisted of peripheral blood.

CDR3 sequence (DNA): TGTGCCAGCAGGTTCCGGGACACCTCCACTGAAGCTTTCTTT. Translation gives CASRFRDTSTEAFF. V gene TRBV28 combines with J gene TRBJ1-1; a possible D gene is TRBD1 (6 bases). The CDR3 loop spans 14 amino acids. Germline loops: CDR1 MDHEN, CDR2 SYDVKM. V gave up 6 bases and J gave up 4 bases, with 15 bases separating them.